These T cell receptor beta chains were read from a single sample in a study of cytomegalovirus exposure and HLA in healthy donors. Generated by immunoSEQ multiplex PCR, the TCRdb table keeps only in-frame clones and is missing some. The table has 180,000 or so clones, around 80% seen once. Sequenced input: PBMCs. These TCRs come from a woman in her twenties or thirties in good health and CMV-seropositive. Each CDR3 is given with its conserved first and last residue. Each record gives: J gene, V gene, D gene, clone size, CDR3 DNA, CDR3 protein. D genes are given only for firm matches. A clone size is listed for some rows: how often the clone was seen (once, few, many), or a class if it is expanded.

J gene: TRBJ1-5; V gene: TRBV7-2; D gene: TRBD1; clone size: few; CDR3 DNA: TGTGCCAGCAGCTCGACAGGGTTGGGGCAGCCCCAGCATTTT; CDR3 protein: CASSSTGLGQPQHF
J gene: TRBJ2-1; V gene: TRBV27; D gene: NA; clone size: NA; CDR3 DNA: TGTGCCAGCAGTTCTCCACTCGGCAATGAGCAGTTCTTC; CDR3 protein: CASSSPLGNEQFF
J gene: TRBJ2-3; V gene: TRBV4-1; D gene: TRBD2; clone size: NA; CDR3 DNA: TGCGCCAGCAGCGAAAGCAGAACTAGCGGGAGCCTCCGCCCCCCCACAGATACGCAGTATTTT; CDR3 protein: CASSESRTSGSLRPPTDTQYF
J gene: TRBJ2-5; V gene: TRBV5-1; D gene: TRBD2; clone size: NA; CDR3 DNA: TGCGCCAGCAGCTTGAGTGATCGGGGGGTTGATTTTCCAGAGACCCAGTACTTC; CDR3 protein: CASSLSDRGVDFPETQYF
J gene: TRBJ1-5; V gene: TRBV27; D gene: TRBD1; clone size: NA; CDR3 DNA: TGTGCCAGCAGTTTAGCCGGGACAGGGACGAAACAGCCCCAGCATTTT; CDR3 protein: CASSLAGTGTKQPQHF
J gene: TRBJ1-4; V gene: TRBV30; D gene: NA; clone size: NA; CDR3 DNA: TGTGCCTGCAGGGTGGATGAAAAACTGTTTTTT; CDR3 protein: CACRVDEKLFF
J gene: TRBJ2-5; V gene: TRBV7-2; D gene: NA; clone size: NA; CDR3 DNA: TGTGCCAGCAGCTTATTCGGGGTCCCAGAGACCCAGTACTTC; CDR3 protein: CASSLFGVPETQYF
J gene: TRBJ1-2; V gene: TRBV11-2; D gene: NA; clone size: few; CDR3 DNA: TGTGCCAGCAGCTTAGAGACAGTTGGGTGGAACACCTTC; CDR3 protein: CASSLETVGWNTF
J gene: TRBJ2-7; V gene: TRBV14; D gene: NA; clone size: NA; CDR3 DNA: TGTGCCAGCAGCCATTGGGGACTGGGACGGGACGAGCAGTACTTC; CDR3 protein: CASSHWGLGRDEQYF
J gene: TRBJ2-1; V gene: TRBV29-1; D gene: TRBD2; clone size: NA; CDR3 DNA: TGCAGCGTATCTACCCGACTAGCGTACAATGAGCAGTTCTTC; CDR3 protein: CSVSTRLAYNEQFF
J gene: TRBJ2-1; V gene: TRBV18; D gene: NA; clone size: NA; CDR3 DNA: TGTGCCAGCTCACCACCGGACGGGGTCTACAATGAGCAGTTCTTC; CDR3 protein: CASSPPDGVYNEQFF